This entry lists 8 T cell receptor beta chains sequenced from one sample in a study of T-cell reconstitution after alpha-beta-depleted transplantation in children. Preparation of the TCRbeta library involved a method that used unique molecular identifiers. Using its own MiXCR run on the PCR reads, TCRdb lists one record per CDR3 protein. Of about 610,000 distinct CDR3 sequences listed, more than 9% are singletons. The starting material was PBMCs from the stem cell graft donor, obtained from the stem cell graft. The receptors stem from a human donor who donated a stem cell graft to a child with acute myeloid leukemia.

This clonotype occurred many times. V is TRBV7-3 and J is TRBJ2-2; D ambiguous. The CDR3 covers 13 residues. Trimming removed 4 bases from V and 3 bases from J, with 6 bases in between. The germline gives CDR1 SGHTA, CDR2 FQGTGA. CDR3 coding DNA: TGTGCCAGCAGCTCGACGGACACCGGGGAGCTGTTTTTT. Translated, it gives CASSSTDTGELFF.

This clonotype was picked up a small number of times. The J gene is TRBJ2-3, the V gene TRBV3-1, with D uncertain. Germline CDR1 LGHDT, CDR2 YNNKEL (reference sequence). V gave up 3 bases and J gave up 6 bases, with 10 bases separating them. This CDR3 comprises 13 residues. The CDR3 protein is CASSHGKGDTQYF. The CDR3 DNA reads as TGTGCCAGCAGCCACGGTAAAGGGGATACGCAGTATTTT.

This clonotype was counted a few times. The chain uses TRBV28 and TRBJ2-3, with 9 positions matching TRBD2. There are 16 residues in the CDR3. Germline V gene lookup returns CDR1 MDHEN and CDR2 SYDVKM. V was clipped by 5 bases and J by 0 bases; unmatched bases: 6. The CDR3 sequence: CASSPRLAASTDTQYF. CDR3 DNA sequence: TGTGCCAGCAGTCCCCGACTAGCGGCAAGCACAGATACGCAGTATTTT.

This clonotype was found a few times. This chain joins TRBV30 and TRBJ2-1; weak D call: TRBD2 (6 bases). The CDR3 covers 16 residues. Trimming shortened V by 5 bases and J by 1 base, and 18 bases separated the two germline ends. The V gene's germline CDR1 is GTSNPN and CDR2 SVGIG (reference sequence). The CDR3 reads CAWGGWGGGSYNEQFF. The CDR3 region has the DNA TGTGCCTGGGGGGGTTGGGGAGGAGGGTCCTACAATGAGCAGTTCTTC.

This clonotype showed up many times. The chain joins TRBV12-3 or TRBV12-4 to TRBJ1-1, with 7 bases fitting TRBD1. This CDR3 spans 14 amino acids. The V and J ends lost 1 base and 5 bases, in that order; junction bases with no gene match: 4. CDR3 sequence reads: CASSLDRGSTEAFF. CDR3 nucleotide sequence: TGTGCCAGCAGTTTAGACAGGGGAAGTACTGAAGCTTTCTTT.

This clonotype was detected ten times or more. This chain uses TRBV4-1 with TRBJ2-3, with TRBD2 identical over 10 bases. With 4 bases clipped from V and 2 bases from J, the junction kept 6 bases outside the gene matches. CDR1 is MGHRA, CDR2 YSYEKL, per germline. This CDR3 has 16 residues. This chain's CDR3 is CASSLRGLADTDTQYF. CDR3 nucleotides: TGCGCCAGCAGCCTTCGTGGACTAGCGGACACAGATACGCAGTATTTT.

The chain employs TRBV20-1 and TRBJ1-5; no definite D call. The germline gives CDR1 DFQATT, CDR2 SNEGSKA (reference sequence). The V gene lost 6 bases and the J gene lost 7 bases, with 19 bases spanning the gap. This CDR3 is 14 amino acids long. The CDR3 is CSATGPESGQPQHF. The CDR3, as DNA: TGCAGTGCAACCGGGCCCGAATCGGGACAGCCCCAGCATTTT.

This clonotype was counted at least ten times. An end of the junction does not agree with germline; a read error may underlie this. This chain links TRBV7-2 with TRBJ1-1; D ambiguous. The germline V gene encodes CDR1 SGHTA and CDR2 FQGNSA. This CDR3 is built from 13 residues. This CDR3 is CASSLGRNTEAFF. The CDR3 nucleotides read TGCGCCAGCAGCTTGGGCCGGAACACTGAAGCTTTCTTT.